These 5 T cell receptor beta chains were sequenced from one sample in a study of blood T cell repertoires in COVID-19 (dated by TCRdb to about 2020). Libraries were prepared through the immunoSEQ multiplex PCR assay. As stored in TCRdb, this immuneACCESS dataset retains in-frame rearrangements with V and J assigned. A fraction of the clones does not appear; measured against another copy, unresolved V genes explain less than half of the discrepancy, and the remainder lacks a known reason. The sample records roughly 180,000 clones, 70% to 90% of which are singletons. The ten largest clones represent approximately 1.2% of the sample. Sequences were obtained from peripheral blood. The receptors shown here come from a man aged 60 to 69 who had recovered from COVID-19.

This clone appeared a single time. The CDR3 region is CASSYLGAGTEAFF. CDR3 nucleotide sequence: TGTGCCAGCAGTTACCTGGGGGCTGGCACTGAAGCTTTCTTT. The gene calls are TRBV6-5 and TRBJ1-1; a weak D match, TRBD1 (6 bases). Germline V lookup: CDR1 MNHEY, CDR2 SVGAGI. With 2 bases removed from V and 4 bases from J, the gap between germline ends came to 11 bases. There are 14 residues in the CDR3.

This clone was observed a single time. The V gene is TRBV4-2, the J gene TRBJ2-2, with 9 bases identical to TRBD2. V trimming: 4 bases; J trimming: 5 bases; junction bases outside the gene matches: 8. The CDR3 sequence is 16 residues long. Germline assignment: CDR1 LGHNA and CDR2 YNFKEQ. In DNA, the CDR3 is TGTGCCAGCAGCCCGATGGCGGGGGGGCCAACCGGGGAGCTGTTTTTT. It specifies CASSPMAGGPTGELFF.

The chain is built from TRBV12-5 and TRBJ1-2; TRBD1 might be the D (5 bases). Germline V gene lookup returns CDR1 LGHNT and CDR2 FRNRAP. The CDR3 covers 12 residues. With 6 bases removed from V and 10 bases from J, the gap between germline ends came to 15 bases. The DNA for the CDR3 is TGTGCTAGTGGCCGGGGGGGAGTATACTACACCTTC. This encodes CASGRGGVYYTF.

The CDR3 reads CASSRVASEVEAFF. The CDR3 region has the DNA TGTGCCAGCAGCCGGGTTGCGTCAGAAGTTGAAGCTTTCTTT. The chain recombines TRBV5-4 with TRBJ1-1, with unresolved D. This CDR3 region has 14 residues. The germline V gene encodes CDR1 SGHNT and CDR2 YYREEE (reference sequence). V was shortened by 4 bases and J by 7 bases, with 17 bases between the two germline ends.

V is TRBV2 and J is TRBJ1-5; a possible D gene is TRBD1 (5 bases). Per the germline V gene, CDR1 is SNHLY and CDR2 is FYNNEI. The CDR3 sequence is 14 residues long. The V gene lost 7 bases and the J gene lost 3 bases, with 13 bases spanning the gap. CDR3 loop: CASTFDSFNQPQHF. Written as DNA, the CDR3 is TGTGCCAGCACCTTTGACAGCTTCAATCAGCCCCAGCATTTT.